This T cell receptor (beta chain) came from a study of blood T cell repertoires in COVID-19. The wider study: Both acute and convalescent COVID-19 samples were obtained from the United States, Italy and Spain. PBMCs, B-cell-depleted T cells, or T cells were the source of the cDNA or gDNA that made up the material.

Seattle patient enrollment occurred during active infection, with longitudinal follow-up thereafter. In the study's own analysis: Amplification with reference gene primers provided the estimates of nucleated cell counts. Here immunoSEQ multiplex PCR was the method, and the copy in TCRdb shows in-frame clones only, minus some. That table supplies the V and J calls and clone size; D and trimming were determined from the DNA. The top ten clones hold roughly 10% of a sample with about 200,000 clones, around 83% of them seen once. Deletions cut 2 bases from V and 0 bases from J, with 10 bases between. The CDR3 runs 15 residues. Germline CDR1 is SGHNT and CDR2 is YYREEE (reference sequence).

Sequencing was carried out using peripheral blood. The genes are TRBV5-4 and TRBJ2-3; a weak D match, TRBD1 (5 bases). This receptor was obtained from a woman aged 50 to 60 with COVID-19, enrolled during active disease. In DNA, the CDR3 is TGTGCCAGCAGCTTAGGGGCCTCTAGCACAGATACGCAGTATTTT. It translates to CASSLGASSTDTQYF.